The rows below give T cell receptor beta chains drawn from one sample of a study of T cells after posttransplantation cyclophosphamide. TCRdb keeps only in-frame clones here, not all; method: immunoSEQ multiplex PCR. Recorded here are 9,500 to 15,000 clones, none singletons. The sample consisted of PBMCs. The receptors here all came from a woman aged 40 to 50 in good health, CMV-negative, and a related stem cell transplant donor. CDR3s include the opening cysteine and the closing phenylalanine or tryptophan. The D gene is left open where the match is weak. Expanded clones are given a class, and other clones once, few, many or no size at all.

abundance	d_gene	v_gene	j_gene	len	CDR3aa	CDR3nt
many	TRBD1	TRBV10-3	TRBJ2-1	14	CAISPGQGANEQFF	TGTGCCATCAGTCCTGGACAGGGGGCCAATGAGCAGTTCTTC
many	NA	TRBV7-9	TRBJ1-6	14	CASSLVSGGSPLHF	TGTGCCAGCAGCTTAGTTTCCGGGGGGTCACCCCTCCACTTT
many	TRBD2	TRBV7-3	TRBJ2-3	15	CASSIAGGETDTQYF	TGTGCCAGCAGCATAGCGGGGGGGGAGACAGATACGCAGTATTTT
NA	NA	TRBV30	TRBJ1-2	14	CAWSVRGQLYRYTF	TGTGCCTGGAGTGTACGGGGACAACTCTATCGCTACACCTTC
many	NA	TRBV9	TRBJ2-1	15	CASSVGSLFDNEQFF	TGTGCCAGCAGCGTAGGCAGTCTTTTCGACAATGAGCAGTTCTTC
many	NA	TRBV30	TRBJ1-1	12	CAWDRKNTEAFF	TGTGCCTGGGACAGGAAGAACACTGAAGCTTTCTTT
few	NA	TRBV5-1	TRBJ2-7	14	CASSLGFTSYEQYF	TGCGCCAGCAGCTTAGGCTTTACCTCCTACGAGCAGTACTTC
many	NA	TRBV12-3/TRBV12-4	TRBJ2-4	16	CASSLVAGLAKNIQYF	TGTGCCAGCAGTTTAGTTGCAGGGCTAGCCAAAAACATTCAGTACTTC
many	NA	TRBV7-9	TRBJ1-2	15	CASSLDSPVTGGYTF	TGTGCCAGCAGCTTAGATAGTCCTGTAACGGGTGGCTACACCTTC
many	TRBD1	TRBV19	TRBJ2-3	15	CASSMTGGPTDTQYF	TGTGCCAGTAGTATGACAGGGGGCCCCACAGATACGCAGTATTTT
many	TRBD1	TRBV19	TRBJ2-2	14	CASSLQGAVGELFF	TGTGCCAGTAGTCTGCAGGGGGCCGTCGGGGAGCTGTTTTTT
many	TRBD1	TRBV28	TRBJ1-4	17	CASSFYDWDREDEKLFF	TGTGCCAGCAGTTTTTACGATTGGGACAGGGAAGATGAAAAACTGTTTTTT
many	NA	TRBV7-2	TRBJ1-1	15	CASSPDRNLNTEAFF	TGTGCCAGCAGCCCCGACAGAAACTTGAACACTGAAGCTTTCTTT
few	TRBD2	TRBV5-6	TRBJ2-5	16	CASSLAPGGAGETQYF	TGTGCCAGCAGCTTGGCCCCGGGGGGGGCCGGAGAGACCCAGTACTTC
many	NA	TRBV7-3	TRBJ1-5	13	CASSLNRDSPQHF	TGTGCCAGCAGCTTAAACAGGGATTCGCCCCAGCATTTT
NA	NA	TRBV9	TRBJ2-2	13	CASSRTGTGELFF	TGTGCCAGCAGTAGGACTGGAACCGGGGAGCTGTTTTTT
many	TRBD2	TRBV15	TRBJ2-1	17	CATSRELRLAGAHEQFF	TGTGCCACCAGCAGAGAACTAAGACTAGCGGGGGCCCATGAGCAGTTCTTC
many	NA	TRBV7-8	TRBJ1-3	14	CASTPTGVGNTIYF	TGTGCCAGCACCCCCACGGGGGTGGGAAACACCATATATTTT
many	NA	TRBV18	TRBJ2-7	12	CASSVAIYEQYF	TGTGCCAGCTCGGTAGCGATCTACGAGCAGTACTTC
many	NA	TRBV12-3/TRBV12-4	TRBJ2-7	13	CASSRSSGSSQYF	TGTGCCAGCAGTCGATCATCAGGGTCGAGCCAGTACTTC
many	NA	TRBV27	TRBJ2-7	17	CASSSLLTGPTPYEQYF	TGTGCCAGCAGTTCATTACTCACAGGGCCTACGCCCTACGAGCAGTACTTC
many	NA	TRBV7-9	TRBJ2-1	14	CASSLIPSTGEQFF	TGTGCCAGCAGCTTAATCCCCTCAACGGGGGAGCAGTTCTTC
many	NA	TRBV19	TRBJ2-3	13	CASSTPTGAPQYF	TGTGCCAGTAGTACGCCGACTGGGGCGCCGCAGTATTTT
many	TRBD2	TRBV18	TRBJ2-5	16	CASSPRASGREETQYF	TGTGCCAGCTCACCACGGGCTAGCGGGCGTGAGGAGACCCAGTACTTC
many	NA	TRBV5-8	TRBJ1-1	15	CASSPGQTYIPEAFF	TGTGCCAGCAGCCCAGGACAGACATATATTCCCGAAGCTTTCTTT
many	TRBD2	TRBV2	TRBJ2-1	16	CASSGAPGTSFNEQFF	TGTGCCAGCAGTGGGGCCCCCGGGACTAGCTTCAATGAGCAGTTCTTC
many	TRBD2	TRBV5-1	TRBJ2-2	15	CASRTSGRADGELFF	TGCGCCAGCAGGACTAGCGGGAGGGCCGACGGGGAGCTGTTTTTT
many	TRBD1	TRBV5-4	TRBJ2-5	15	CASSPDGQGGETQYF	TGTGCCAGCAGCCCAGACGGACAGGGAGGAGAGACCCAGTACTTC
many	TRBD2	TRBV9	TRBJ2-5	14	CASSGKTSSETQYF	TGTGCCAGCAGCGGGAAGACTAGCTCAGAGACCCAGTACTTC
many	TRBD1	TRBV27	TRBJ1-5	13	CASSGQGPQPQHF	TGTGCCAGCTCCGGACAGGGCCCTCAGCCCCAGCATTTT
many	TRBD1	TRBV2	TRBJ2-7	13	CASSLQGNYEQYF	TGTGCCAGCAGCCTACAGGGGAACTACGAGCAGTACTTC
many	NA	TRBV5-8	TRBJ1-5	16	CASSLGSRSLGQPQHF	TGTGCCAGCAGCTTGGGTTCCAGGAGTCTCGGTCAGCCCCAGCATTTT
many	TRBD2	TRBV5-6	TRBJ2-2	16	CASSLFGGGLTGELFF	TGTGCCAGCAGCTTGTTCGGCGGGGGACTTACCGGGGAGCTGTTTTTT
many	NA	TRBV27	TRBJ2-7	15	CASSLSKGEDYEQYF	TGTGCCAGCAGTTTATCGAAGGGTGAGGACTACGAGCAGTACTTC
many	NA	TRBV28	TRBJ1-4	13	CASSPSSITRLFF	TGTGCCAGCAGCCCCAGCTCGATTACTAGGCTGTTTTTT